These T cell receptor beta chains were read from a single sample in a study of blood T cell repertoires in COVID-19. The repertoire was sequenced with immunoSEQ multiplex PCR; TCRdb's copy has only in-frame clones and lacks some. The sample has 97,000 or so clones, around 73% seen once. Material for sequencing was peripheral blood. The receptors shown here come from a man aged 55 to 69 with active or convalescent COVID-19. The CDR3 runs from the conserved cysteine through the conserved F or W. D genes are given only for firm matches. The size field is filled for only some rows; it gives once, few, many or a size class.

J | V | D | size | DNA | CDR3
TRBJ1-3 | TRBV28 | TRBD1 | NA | TGTGCCAGCAGTTCACCCGTGGACAGGAAAAATTTT | CASSSPVDRKNF
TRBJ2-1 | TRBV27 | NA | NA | TGTGCCAGCAGTTTCGAGGGTTTAGGTGAGCAGTTCTTC | CASSFEGLGEQFF
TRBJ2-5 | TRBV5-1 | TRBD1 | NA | TGCGCCAGCAGCCCAGGACAGGGCGGGGAGACCCAGTACTTC | CASSPGQGGETQYF
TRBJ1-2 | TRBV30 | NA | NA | TGTGCCTGGGGGCTTGTTGGCTACACCTTC | CAWGLVGYTF
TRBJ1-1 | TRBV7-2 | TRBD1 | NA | TGTGCCAGCAGCTTCAATGCAGGGGGTGAAGCTTTCTTT | CASSFNAGGEAFF
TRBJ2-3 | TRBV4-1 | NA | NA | TGCGCCAGCAGCCAAAGCCCCGCCGCGGAGCGGAGCACAGATACGCAGTATTTT | CASSQSPAAERSTDTQYF
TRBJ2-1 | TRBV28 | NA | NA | TGTGCCAGCAGTTCCAGTGGACCTACCCTGGGACAAAATGAGCAGTTCTTC | CASSSSGPTLGQNEQFF
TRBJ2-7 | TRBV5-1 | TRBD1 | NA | TGCGCCAGCAGCCCGACAGGGTTCGCCGAGCAGTACTTC | CASSPTGFAEQYF
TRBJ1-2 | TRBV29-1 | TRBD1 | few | TGCAGCGTTGAAGAGTATTATGACAGGGGAGCTATCAACTATGGCTACACCTTC | CSVEEYYDRGAINYGYTF
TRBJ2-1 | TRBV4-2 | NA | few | TGTGCCAGCAGTACAGGGACCAGCGTGGGCAATGAGCAGTTCTTC | CASSTGTSVGNEQFF
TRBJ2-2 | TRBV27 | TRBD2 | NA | TGTGCCAGCAGTAAATCATCGGGAGGGCGAAACACCGGGGAGCTGTTTTTT | CASSKSSGGRNTGELFF
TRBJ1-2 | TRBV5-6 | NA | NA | TGTGCCAGCAGCTTGTTAGACCCTATCCCTAGAGGCTACACCTTC | CASSLLDPIPRGYTF
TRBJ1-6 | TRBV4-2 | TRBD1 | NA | TGTGCCAGCAGCCCGGGACAGCCCGATAATTCACCCCTCCACTTT | CASSPGQPDNSPLHF
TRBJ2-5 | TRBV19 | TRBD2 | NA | TGTGCCAGTAGTATTAGGGGACTAGCAGTCCAAGAGACCCAGTACTTC | CASSIRGLAVQETQYF
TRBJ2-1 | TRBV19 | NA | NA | TGTGCCAGTAGTATGTGGAGGGGGGGCTACAATGAGCAGTTCTTC | CASSMWRGGYNEQFF
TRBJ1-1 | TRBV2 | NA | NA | TGTGCCAGCAGTGAAACGGGAGTAGGCGAAGCTTTCTTT | CASSETGVGEAFF
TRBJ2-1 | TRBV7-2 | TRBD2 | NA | TGTGCCAGCAGCTTAGCTACCGGGACTAGCGGGAGTTCAAGGTACAATGAGCAGTTCTTC | CASSLATGTSGSSRYNEQFF
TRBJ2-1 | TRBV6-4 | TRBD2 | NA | TGTGCCAGCAGGCCGGGAGGCCCCATGGATGAGCAGTTCTTC | CASRPGGPMDEQFF
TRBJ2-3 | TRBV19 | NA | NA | TGTGCCAGTAGTATAGCCGGGCGGGGCCTTCTTTCTAGCACAGATACGCAGTATTTT | CASSIAGRGLLSSTDTQYF
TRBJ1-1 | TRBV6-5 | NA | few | TGTGCCAGCAGTTACGAGAGCCTAGGGGGGAACACTGAAGCTTTCTTT | CASSYESLGGNTEAFF
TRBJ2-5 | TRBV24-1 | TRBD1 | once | TGTGCCACCAGTGACCCAGGGGGCGCGGAGACCCAGTACTTC | CATSDPGGAETQYF
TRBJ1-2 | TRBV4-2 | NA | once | TGTGCCAGCAGCCAAGCGCAGGGAGGGGATGGCTACACCTTC | CASSQAQGGDGYTF
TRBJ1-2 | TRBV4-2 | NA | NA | TGTGCCAGCAGCCAAGATCCGGGAGGGAAGAAATATGGCTACACCTTC | CASSQDPGGKKYGYTF
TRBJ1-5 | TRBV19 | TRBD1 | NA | TGTGCCAGTAGTATAACCAACAGGGGGGGCAATCAGCCCCAGCATTTT | CASSITNRGGNQPQHF
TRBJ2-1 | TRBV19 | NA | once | TGTGCCAGTAGCCCGGGACTCCACAATGAGCAGTTCTTC | CASSPGLHNEQFF
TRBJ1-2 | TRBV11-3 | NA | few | TGTGCCAGCAGCATAACAGGTTTGAGCGGCTACACCTTC | CASSITGLSGYTF